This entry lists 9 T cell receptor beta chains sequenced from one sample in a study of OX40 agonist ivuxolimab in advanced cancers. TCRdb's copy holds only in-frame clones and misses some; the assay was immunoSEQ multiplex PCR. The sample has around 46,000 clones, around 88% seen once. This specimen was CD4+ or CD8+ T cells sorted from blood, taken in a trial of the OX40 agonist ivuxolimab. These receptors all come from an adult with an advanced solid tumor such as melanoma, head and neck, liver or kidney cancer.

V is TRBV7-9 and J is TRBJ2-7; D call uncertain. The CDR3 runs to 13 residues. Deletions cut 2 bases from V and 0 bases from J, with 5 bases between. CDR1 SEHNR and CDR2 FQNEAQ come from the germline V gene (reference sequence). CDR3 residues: CASSLPSSYEQYF. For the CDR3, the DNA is TGTGCCAGCAGCTTACCGAGCTCCTACGAGCAGTACTTC.

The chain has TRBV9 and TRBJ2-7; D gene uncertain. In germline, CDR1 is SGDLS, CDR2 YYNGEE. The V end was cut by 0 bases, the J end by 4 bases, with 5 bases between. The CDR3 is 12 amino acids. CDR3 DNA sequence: TGTGCCAGCAGCGTAGACGGATACGAGCAGTACTTC. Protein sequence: CASSVDGYEQYF.

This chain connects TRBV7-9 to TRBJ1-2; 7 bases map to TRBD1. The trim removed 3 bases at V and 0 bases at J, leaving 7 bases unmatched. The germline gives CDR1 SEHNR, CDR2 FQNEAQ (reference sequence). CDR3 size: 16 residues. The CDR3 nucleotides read TGTGCCAGCAGCTTGGGGGGGACAGCCACTAACTATGGCTACACCTTC. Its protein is CASSLGGTATNYGYTF.

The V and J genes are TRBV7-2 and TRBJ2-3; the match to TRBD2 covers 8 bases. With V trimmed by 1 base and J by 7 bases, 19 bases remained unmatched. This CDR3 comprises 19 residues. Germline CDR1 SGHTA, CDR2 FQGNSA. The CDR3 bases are TGTGCCAGCAGCTTAGAATCCCTTACCCCGGGGGGGCTTCCTTATACGCAGTATTTT. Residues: CASSLESLTPGGLPYTQYF.

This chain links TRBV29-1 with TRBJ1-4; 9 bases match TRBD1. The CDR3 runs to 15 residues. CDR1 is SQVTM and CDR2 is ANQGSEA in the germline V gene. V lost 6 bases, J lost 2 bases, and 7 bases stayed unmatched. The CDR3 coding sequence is TGCAGCGTAACCCCCGGGACAGGGACTAATGAAAAACTGTTTTTT. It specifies CSVTPGTGTNEKLFF. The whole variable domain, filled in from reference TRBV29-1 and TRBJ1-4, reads SAVISQKPSRDICQRGTSLTIQCQVDSQVTMMFWYRQQPGQSLTLIATANQGSEATYESGFVIDKFPISRPNLTFSTLTVSNMSPEDSSIYLCSVTPGTGTNEKLFFGSGTQLSVL.

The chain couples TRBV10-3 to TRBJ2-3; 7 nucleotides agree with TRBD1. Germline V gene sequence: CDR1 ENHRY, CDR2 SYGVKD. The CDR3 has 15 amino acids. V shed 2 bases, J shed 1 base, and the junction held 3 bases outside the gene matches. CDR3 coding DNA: TGTGCCATCAGTGAGGAGGGGGCTGGCACAGATACGCAGTATTTT. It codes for CAISEEGAGTDTQYF.

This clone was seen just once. The DNA for the CDR3 is TGTGCCACCAGCCCCCGGACTAGCGGCACAGATACGCAGTATTTT. Amino acids: CATSPRTSGTDTQYF. The J gene is TRBJ2-3, the V gene TRBV15, with 9 bases that match TRBD2. V lost 5 bases and J lost 1; bases outside the gene matches: 4. CDR3 length: 15 amino acids. Looked up from germline, CDR1 is LNHNV and CDR2 is YYDKDF (reference sequence). Using reference TRBV15 and TRBJ2-3 for the parts outside the CDR3, the full variable domain is DAMVIQNPRYQVTQFGKPVTLSCSQTLNHNVMYWYQQKSSQAPKLLFHYYDKDFNNEADTPDNFQSRRPNTSFCFLDIRSPGLGDTAMYLCATSPRTSGTDTQYFGPGTRLTVL.

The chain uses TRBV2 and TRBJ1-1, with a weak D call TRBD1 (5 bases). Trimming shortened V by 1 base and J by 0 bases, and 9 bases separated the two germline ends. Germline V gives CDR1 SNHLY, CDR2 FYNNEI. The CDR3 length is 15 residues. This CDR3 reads CASSEGAGLNTEAFF. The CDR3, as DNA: TGTGCCAGCAGTGAAGGGGCAGGGTTGAACACTGAAGCTTTCTTT.

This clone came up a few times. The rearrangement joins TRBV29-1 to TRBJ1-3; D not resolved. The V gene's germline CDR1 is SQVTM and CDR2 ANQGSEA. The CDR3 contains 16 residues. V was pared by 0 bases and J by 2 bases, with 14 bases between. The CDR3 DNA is TGCAGCGTTGAAGATCCTCTGGATCTAGCTGGAAACACCATATATTTT. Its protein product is CSVEDPLDLAGNTIYF.